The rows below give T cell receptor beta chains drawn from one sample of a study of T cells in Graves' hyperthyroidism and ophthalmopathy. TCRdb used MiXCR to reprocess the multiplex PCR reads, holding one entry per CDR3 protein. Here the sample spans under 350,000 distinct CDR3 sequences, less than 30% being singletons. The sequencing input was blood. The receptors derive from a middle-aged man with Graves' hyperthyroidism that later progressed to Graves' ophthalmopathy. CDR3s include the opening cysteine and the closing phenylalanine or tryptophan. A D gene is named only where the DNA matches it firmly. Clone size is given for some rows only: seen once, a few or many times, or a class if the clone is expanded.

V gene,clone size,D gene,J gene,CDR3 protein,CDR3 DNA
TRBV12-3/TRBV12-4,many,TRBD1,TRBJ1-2,CASGDRGPLPGLLYGYTF,TGTGCCAGCGGGGACAGGGGACCGCTCCCAGGGTTACTCTATGGCTACACCTTC
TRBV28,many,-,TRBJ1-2,CASRHLVGQGSNYGYTF,TGTGCCAGCCGCCACCTCGTGGGGCAGGGTTCTAACTATGGCTACACCTTC
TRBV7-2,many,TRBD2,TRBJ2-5,CASSSQAGGETQYF,TGTGCCAGCAGCTCCCAAGCGGGGGGGGAGACCCAGTACTTC
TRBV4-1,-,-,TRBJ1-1,CASSRRQVFSNTEAFF,TGCGCCAGCAGCCGAAGGCAGGTCTTCTCGAACACTGAAGCTTTCTTT
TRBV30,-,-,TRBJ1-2,CAWSFMGAHMDGYTF,TGTGCCTGGAGCTTCATGGGGGCTCATATGGATGGCTACACCTTC
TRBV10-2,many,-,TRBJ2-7,CASSEPVWQVGEQYF,TGCGCCAGCAGTGAGCCGGTTTGGCAGGTCGGCGAGCAGTACTTC
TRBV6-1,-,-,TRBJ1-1,CASRPYRENTEAFF,TGTGCCAGCAGACCCTACAGGGAGAACACTGAAGCTTTCTTT
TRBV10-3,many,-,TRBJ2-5,CAISESTANTRETQYF,TGTGCCATCAGTGAGTCGACGGCAAACACCCGGGAGACCCAGTACTTC
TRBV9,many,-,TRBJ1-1,CASGDGPRGTEAFF,TGTGCCAGTGGGGATGGCCCGCGGGGCACTGAAGCTTTCTTT
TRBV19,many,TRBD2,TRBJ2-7,CASSGTSSYEQYF,TGTGCCAGTAGTGGGACTAGTTCTTACGAGCAGTACTTC
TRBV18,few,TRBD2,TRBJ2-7,CASSPELATTTLSSYEQYF,TGTGCCAGCTCACCAGAACTAGCGACTACTACCTTAAGCTCCTACGAGCAGTACTTC
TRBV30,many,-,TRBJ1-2,CAWSVLGGSYGYTF,TGTGCCTGGAGTGTACTCGGCGGTTCTTATGGCTACACCTTC
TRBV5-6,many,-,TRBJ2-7,CASSFDPRSAYEQYF,TGTGCCAGCAGCTTCGATCCTAGGAGCGCCTACGAGCAGTACTTC
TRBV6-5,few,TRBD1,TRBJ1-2,CASSYGTGQANYGYTF,TGTGCCAGCAGTTACGGGACAGGGCAAGCTAACTATGGCTACACCTTC
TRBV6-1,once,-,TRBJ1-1,CASSDREGQAEAFF,TGTGCCAGCAGTGATAGGGAGGGGCAGGCTGAAGCTTTCTTT
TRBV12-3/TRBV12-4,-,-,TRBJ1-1,CASRESDVMNTEAFF,TGTGCCAGCAGAGAGTCCGACGTTATGAACACTGAAGCTTTCTTT
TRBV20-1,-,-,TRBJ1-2,CSASEVSGSYGYTF,TGCAGTGCTAGTGAGGTTTCGGGCTCCTATGGCTACACCTTC
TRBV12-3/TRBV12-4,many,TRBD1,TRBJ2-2,CASSLPPDRGNTGELFF,TGTGCCAGCAGCCTCCCTCCGGACAGGGGAAACACCGGGGAGCTGTTTTTT
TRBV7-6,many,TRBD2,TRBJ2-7,CASSLGGTTAYEQYF,TGTGCCAGCAGCTTAGGCGGGACTACTGCCTACGAGCAGTACTTC
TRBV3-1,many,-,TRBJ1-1,CASSQVDRLAFF,TGTGCCAGCAGCCAAGTCGACAGACTAGCTTTCTTT
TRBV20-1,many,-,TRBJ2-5,CSANYWGRETQYF,TGCAGTGCTAACTATTGGGGGCGAGAGACCCAGTACTTC
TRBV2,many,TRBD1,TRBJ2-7,CASSDGQGAVSEQYF,TGTGCCAGCAGTGATGGACAGGGGGCAGTCTCGGAGCAGTACTTC
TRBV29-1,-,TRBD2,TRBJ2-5,CSATSSGTETQYF,TGCAGCGCGACGTCTAGCGGGACGGAGACCCAGTACTTC
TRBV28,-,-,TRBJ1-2,CASFDLQDPNYGYTF,TGTGCCAGCTTCGACCTTCAAGACCCTAACTATGGCTACACCTTC
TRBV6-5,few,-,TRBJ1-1,CASSYEGIAPNTEAFF,TGTGCCAGCAGTTACGAAGGGATAGCCCCGAACACTGAAGCTTTCTTT
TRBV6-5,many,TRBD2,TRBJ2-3,CASRSGGLTSPDTQYF,TGTGCCAGCAGGTCGGGGGGACTGACTAGCCCAGATACGCAGTATTTT
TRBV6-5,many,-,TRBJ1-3,CATRSGGNTIYF,TGTGCCACCCGCTCCGGTGGAAACACCATATATTTT
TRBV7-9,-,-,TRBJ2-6,CASSGSFYGANVLTF,TGTGCCAGCAGCGGCAGTTTCTATGGGGCCAACGTCCTGACTTTC
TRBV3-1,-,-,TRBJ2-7,CASSQDLGRVGSYEQYF,TGTGCCAGCAGCCAAGATCTGGGCAGGGTCGGATCCTACGAGCAGTACTTC